This T cell receptor (beta chain) was identified during a study of blood T cell repertoires in COVID-19. Study as a whole: Sites in the United States, Italy and Spain provided acute and convalescent COVID-19 samples. The analysed material was cDNA or gDNA that came from T cells, B-cell-depleted T cells, or PBMCs.

The Seattle site enrolled patients during active infection and followed them longitudinally. Per the original data handling: Amplification with reference gene primers provided the estimates of nucleated cell counts. Here immunoSEQ multiplex PCR was the method, and the copy in TCRdb shows in-frame clones only, minus some. V and J calls plus clone size are reproduced from that table; the DNA served to infer D and trimming. The data hold about 320,000 clones, with more than 70% observed a single time. Germline CDR1 is MGHDK and CDR2 is SYGVNS. CDR3 length: 14 residues. V was shortened by 8 bases and J by 3 bases, with 17 bases between the two germline ends.

The chain couples TRBV25-1 to TRBJ2-7; possibly TRBD2 for D (6 bases). The receptor comes from a woman aged 25-40 years with COVID-19, enrolled during active disease. The sample comprised peripheral blood. CDR3 loop: CASLDTGSFYEQYF. The DNA for the CDR3 is TGTGCCAGCCTTGACACCGGGAGCTTCTACGAGCAGTACTTC.